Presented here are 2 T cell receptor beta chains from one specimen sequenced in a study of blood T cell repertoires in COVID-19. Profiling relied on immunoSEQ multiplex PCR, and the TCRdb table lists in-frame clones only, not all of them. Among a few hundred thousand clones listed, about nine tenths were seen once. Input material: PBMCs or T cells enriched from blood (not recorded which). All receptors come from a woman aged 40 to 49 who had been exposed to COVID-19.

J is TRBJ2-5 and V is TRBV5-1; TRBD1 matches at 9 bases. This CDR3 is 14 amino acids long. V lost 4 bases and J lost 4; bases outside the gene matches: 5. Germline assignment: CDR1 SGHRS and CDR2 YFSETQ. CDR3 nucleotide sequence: TGCGCCAGCAGCCATCCGGACAGGGGAGAGACCCAGTACTTC. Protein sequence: CASSHPDRGETQYF. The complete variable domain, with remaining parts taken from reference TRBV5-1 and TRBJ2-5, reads KAGVTQTPRYLIKTRGQQVTLSCSPISGHRSVSWYQQTPGQGLQFLFEYFSETQRNKGNFPGRFSGRQFSNSRSEMNVSTLELGDSALYLCASSHPDRGETQYFGPGTRLLVL.

Written as DNA, the CDR3 is TGTGCCAGCAGCCTAGGATTACTAGCGGAGAACACCGGGGAGCTGTTTTTT. It is translated as CASSLGLLAENTGELFF. This rearrangement joins TRBV11-3 to TRBJ2-2; 8 bases agree with TRBD2. J lost 1 base, V lost 5 bases, and 9 bases had no gene match. CDR3 length equals 17 residues. The V gene's germline CDR1 is SGHNT and CDR2 YENEEA.